This passage covers 7 T cell receptor beta chains from one sample sequenced in a study of cytomegalovirus exposure and HLA in healthy donors. The PCR contained 60 Vbeta and 13 Jbeta primers. Assay used: immunoSEQ multiplex PCR; TCRdb lists only in-frame clones, some missing. The data contain about 200,000 clones, 60% to 85% of them singletons. Sample: PBMCs. The source of these receptors is a man in his forties in good health and CMV-seronegative.

This clone was counted only a few times. The rearrangement joins TRBV5-4 to TRBJ1-1; a possible D gene is TRBD1 (5 bases). The germline V gene has CDR1 SGHNT and CDR2 YYREEE (reference sequence). V was clipped by 1 base and J by 1 base, with 20 bases between them. CDR3 length: 18 residues. Here the CDR3 reads CASSLSIRTLVTNTEAFF. The CDR3 nucleotides are TGTGCCAGCAGCTTGTCGATACGGACACTCGTGACGAACACTGAAGCTTTCTTT. Full variable domain (remainder filled in from reference TRBV5-4 and TRBJ1-1): ETGVTQSPTHLIKTRGQQVTLRCSSQSGHNTVSWYQQALGQGPQFIFQYYREEENGRGNFPPRFSGLQFPNYSSELNVNALELDDSALYLCASSLSIRTLVTNTEAFFGQGTRLTVV.

This clone showed up just once. The chain employs TRBV29-1 and TRBJ1-1; possible D gene TRBD1, 6 bases. Germline V CDR1 and CDR2: SQVTM, ANQGSEA. The CDR3 totals 14 residues. The CDR3 DNA reads as TGCCTTACCACAGGGATATTAGGGAACACTGAAGCTTTCTTT. Amino acids: CLTTGILGNTEAFF. The full variable domain, with the rest looked up from reference TRBV29-1 and TRBJ1-1, is SAVISQKPSRDICQRGTSLTIQCQVDSQVTMMFWYRQQPGQSLTLIATANQGSEATYESGFVIDKFPISRPNLTFSTLTVSNMSPEDSSIYLCLTTGILGNTEAFFGQGTRLTVV.

V gene TRBV4-2 combines with J gene TRBJ1-4; 10 bases line up with TRBD1. Per the germline V gene, CDR1 is LGHNA and CDR2 is YNFKEQ. V lost 2 bases to trimming and J lost 6 bases; unmatched junction nucleotides: 6. CDR3 length equals 16 residues. The CDR3 sequence is CASSQFSGTGDEKLFF. In DNA, the CDR3 is TGTGCCAGCAGCCAATTCTCCGGGACAGGGGATGAAAAACTGTTTTTT.

This clone showed up just once. This sequence joins TRBV27 and TRBJ1-1; 8 bases line up with TRBD1. J was trimmed by 4 bases and V by 4 bases; bases with no gene match: 5. The germline V gene has CDR1 MNHEY and CDR2 SMNVEV (reference sequence). The CDR3 sequence is 14 residues long. The CDR3 bases are TGTGCCAGCAGTTATCGTGACAGGGGCACTGAAGCTTTCTTT. It codes for CASSYRDRGTEAFF.

The chain employs TRBV7-8 and TRBJ2-7; D is possibly TRBD1 (7 bases). Trimming stripped 5 bases from V and 4 bases from J, with 21 bases between. This CDR3 contains 16 residues. Germline V gene lookup returns CDR1 SGHVS and CDR2 FQNEAQ. CDR3 sequence reads: CASSPGQVFGTYEQYF. Here the CDR3 DNA reads TGTGCCAGCAGCCCCGGACAGGTCTTTGGGACTTACGAGCAGTACTTC. Full variable domain (outside the CDR3, taken from reference TRBV7-8 and TRBJ2-7): GAGVSQSPRYKVAKRGQDVALRCDPISGHVSLFWYQQALGQGPEFLTYFQNEAQLDKSGLPSDRFFAERPEGSVSTLKIQRTQQEDSAVYLCASSPGQVFGTYEQYFGPGTRLTVT.

This clone was seen a single time. V is TRBV7-8 and J is TRBJ1-1; D may be TRBD1 (5 bases). Trimming took off 3 bases at V and 8 bases at J, with 13 bases between the two ends. The CDR3 has 13 amino acids. Looked up from germline, CDR1 is SGHVS and CDR2 is FQNEAQ. The CDR3 DNA reads as TGTGCCAGCAGCTTTACGGGGGAGACGGAAGCTTTCTTT. Protein sequence: CASSFTGETEAFF.

In regard to this clone: Germline and junction disagree at one end, which may indicate a read error. The V gene is TRBV7-9, the J gene TRBJ2-7; 9 bases align to TRBD2. The CDR3 spans 16 residues. Germline V gene data show CDR1 as SEHNR and CDR2 as FQNEAQ (reference sequence). CDR3 loop: CSSSLRGAGGDYEQYF. As DNA, the CDR3 is TGTTCCAGCAGCTTACGGGGTGCGGGAGGGGATTACGAGCAGTACTTC.